This paragraph reports one T cell receptor beta chain. The data originate from a study of blood T cell repertoires in COVID-19. On the study more broadly: Whether acute or convalescent, the COVID-19 samples came from the United States, Italy and Spain. T cells, B-cell-depleted T cells, or PBMCs provided the cDNA or gDNA that served as material.

Per the original methods: Nucleated cell counts were estimated from reference gene primer amplification. Generated by immunoSEQ multiplex PCR, the TCRdb table keeps only in-frame clones and is missing some. V and J calls and clone size are as listed in that table; D and trimming were resolved from the DNA. The data contain 190,000 or so clones, about 89% of them singletons. After removal of 6 bases from V and 5 bases from J, the junction contained 7 bases not matched to a gene. The CDR3 has 13 amino acids. Germline CDR1 and CDR2: KGHSH and LQKENI. The sample comprised peripheral blood. The chain employs TRBV18 and TRBJ2-7, with 7 bases aligning to TRBD1. The clonotype comes from a man aged 40-55 years with active or convalescent COVID-19. CDR3 sequence reads: CASSLTGPNEQYF. CDR3 sequence (DNA): TGTGCCAGCTCGCTGACAGGGCCAAACGAGCAGTACTTC.